What follows are 11 T cell receptor beta chains derived from one specimen sequenced in a study of T cell responses to AZD1222 COVID-19 vaccine. Repertoires were generated with immunoSEQ multiplex PCR, while TCRdb's copy carries only in-frame clones and drops some. This sample has around 120,000 clones; roughly 91% occur once, and the top ten carry 5%. The sample in question was peripheral blood, obtained 28 days after the second AZD1222 dose. The receptors come from an adult who received the AZD1222 COVID-19 vaccine.

The genes are TRBV5-1 and TRBJ1-2; 8 nucleotides match TRBD1. The germline CDR1 and CDR2 sequences are SGHRS and YFSETQ. CDR3 length equals 14 residues. The V gene end was trimmed by 5 bases and the J gene end by 3 bases; junction bases not matched to a gene: 6. This chain's CDR3 is CASSRDRPDYGYTF. The CDR3 DNA follows: TGCGCCAGCAGTCGGGACAGGCCCGACTATGGCTACACCTTC.

The CDR3 spells CASSHRLKRGATDTQYF. Here the CDR3 DNA reads TGCGCCAGCAGCCATCGTTTGAAGCGGGGTGCGACAGATACGCAGTATTTT. V gene TRBV4-3 combines with J gene TRBJ2-3; TRBD2 agrees at 7 bases. V shed 3 bases, J shed 3 bases, and the junction held 12 bases outside the gene matches. Germline V gives CDR1 LGHNA, CDR2 YSLEER. CDR3 length: 17 amino acids.

V gene TRBV3-1 (or the pseudogene TRBV3-2) combines with J gene TRBJ2-2; D not resolved. Germline V gives CDR1 LGHDT, CDR2 YNNKEL (reference sequence). The CDR3 length is 16 residues. The V and J ends lost 2 bases and 1 base respectively, with 11 bases between them. The CDR3 sequence is CASSQRNSLNTGELFF. As DNA, the CDR3 is TGTGCCAGCAGCCAACGTAACAGCCTGAACACCGGGGAGCTGTTTTTT.

The chain links TRBV5-4 to TRBJ2-2; D call uncertain. V shed 7 bases and J shed 3 bases, with 13 bases lying between them. This CDR3 spans 14 amino acids. Germline loops: CDR1 SGHNT, CDR2 YYREEE (reference sequence). CDR3 coding DNA: TGTGCCAGCGGCCTCCTCTACGACACCGGGGAGCTGTTTTTT. This sequence encodes CASGLLYDTGELFF.

The chain recombines TRBV2 with TRBJ2-7; 14 bases map to TRBD2. V lost 6 bases to trimming and J lost 1 base; unmatched junction nucleotides: 11. CDR1 is SNHLY and CDR2 is FYNNEI in the germline V gene. The CDR3 consists of 18 residues. The CDR3 region is CASRAPGTSGGNSYEQYF. CDR3 coding DNA: TGTGCCAGCAGGGCACCTGGGACTAGCGGGGGCAATTCCTACGAGCAGTACTTC.

This sequence joins TRBV12-3 or TRBV12-4 and TRBJ1-3; a possible D gene is TRBD1 (6 bases). V was pared by 0 bases and J by 9 bases, with 9 bases between. The CDR3 consists of 13 residues. The CDR3 loop is CASSLAGGVTIYF. CDR3 nucleotides: TGTGCCAGCAGTTTAGCAGGGGGGGTCACCATATATTTT.

The CDR3 DNA is TGTGCCAGCAGCCCCAGGGGGGACATAGCAGATACGCAGTATTTT. It encodes CASSPRGDIADTQYF. The chain couples TRBV7-2 to TRBJ2-3, with a weak D call TRBD1 (7 bases). CDR3 length: 15 amino acids. V was pared by 5 bases and J by 4 bases, with 16 bases between. CDR1 is SGHTA and CDR2 is FQGNSA in the germline V gene.

The chain recombines TRBV29-1 with TRBJ2-7; tentatively, D is TRBD1 or TRBD2 (6 bases each). The CDR3 covers 13 residues. Germline V lookup: CDR1 SQVTM, CDR2 ANQGSEA. V dropped 3 bases and J dropped 2 bases, with 11 bases sitting between them. The CDR3 spells CSVEEGGAYEQYF. CDR3 sequence (DNA): TGCAGCGTTGAGGAGGGGGGAGCCTACGAGCAGTACTTC.

The chain is built from TRBV7-2 and TRBJ2-3, with 10 bases that match TRBD1. V lost 3 bases, J lost 11 bases, and 5 bases stayed unmatched. Per germline, CDR1 SGHTA and CDR2 FQGNSA. This CDR3 region has 13 residues. The CDR3 coding sequence is TGTGCCAGCAGCTTTGACAGGGGGCGCGAGCAGTATTTT. It yields the protein CASSFDRGREQYF.

V is TRBV7-9 and J is TRBJ1-2, with 11 bases aligning to TRBD1. Trimming cost V 8 bases and J 6 bases; bases outside gene matches: 5. Germline CDR1 SEHNR, CDR2 FQNEAQ (reference sequence). This CDR3 contains 13 residues. The CDR3, as DNA: TGTGCCAGCGAGCGGACAGGGGGCGATGGCTACACCTTC. Protein sequence: CASERTGGDGYTF.

This chain links TRBV25-1 with TRBJ1-2; D unresolved. CDR1 MGHDK and CDR2 SYGVNS come from the germline V gene. The CDR3 is 14 residues long. Trimming removed 0 bases from V and 1 base from J, with 6 bases in between. For the CDR3, the DNA is TGTGCCAGCAGTGAATATCATGGTAACTATGGCTACACCTTC. Its translation is CASSEYHGNYGYTF.